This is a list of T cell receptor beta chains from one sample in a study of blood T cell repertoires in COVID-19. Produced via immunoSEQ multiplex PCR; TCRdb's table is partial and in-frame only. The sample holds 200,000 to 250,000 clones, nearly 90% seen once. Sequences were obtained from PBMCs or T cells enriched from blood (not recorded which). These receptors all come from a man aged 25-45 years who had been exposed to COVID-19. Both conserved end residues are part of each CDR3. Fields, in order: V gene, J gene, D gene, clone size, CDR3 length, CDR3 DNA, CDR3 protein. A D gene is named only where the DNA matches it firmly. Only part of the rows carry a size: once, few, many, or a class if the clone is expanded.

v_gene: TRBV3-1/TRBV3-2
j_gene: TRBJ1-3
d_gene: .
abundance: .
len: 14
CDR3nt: TGTGCCAGCAGCCAAGAGGGGGGAAGAAACACCATATATTTT
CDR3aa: CASSQEGGRNTIYF

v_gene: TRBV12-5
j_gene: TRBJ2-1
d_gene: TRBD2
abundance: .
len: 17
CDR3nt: TGTGCTAGTGGGATCGAACTCGGCGGGGGGTCCTACAATGAGCAGTTCTTC
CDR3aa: CASGIELGGGSYNEQFF

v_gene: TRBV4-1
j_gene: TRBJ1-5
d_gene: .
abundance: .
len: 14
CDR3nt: TGCGCCAGCAGCCAAGGCTATAGCAATCAGCCCCAGCATTTT
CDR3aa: CASSQGYSNQPQHF

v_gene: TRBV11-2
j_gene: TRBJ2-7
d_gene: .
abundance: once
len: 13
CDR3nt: TGTGCCAGCAGCTTAACTATCGCCTACGAGCAGTACTTC
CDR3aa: CASSLTIAYEQYF

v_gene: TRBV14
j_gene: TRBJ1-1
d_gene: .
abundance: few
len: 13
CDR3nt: TGTGCCAGCAGCCAAGAACTACTAACTGAAGCTTTCTTT
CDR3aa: CASSQELLTEAFF

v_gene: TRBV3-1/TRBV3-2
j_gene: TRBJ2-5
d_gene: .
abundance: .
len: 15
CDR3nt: TGTGCCAGCAGCCATGTCAGGGATTCGGGAGAGACCCAGTACTTC
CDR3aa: CASSHVRDSGETQYF

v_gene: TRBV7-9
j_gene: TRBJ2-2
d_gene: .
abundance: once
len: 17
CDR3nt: TGTGCCAGCAGCTTAGGATTGCTGCGGGGTGGCACCGGGGAGCTGTTTTTT
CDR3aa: CASSLGLLRGGTGELFF

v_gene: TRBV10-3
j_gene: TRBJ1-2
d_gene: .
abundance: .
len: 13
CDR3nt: TGTGCCATCAGTGCGGGGGGCGCGTATGGCTACACCTTC
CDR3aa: CAISAGGAYGYTF

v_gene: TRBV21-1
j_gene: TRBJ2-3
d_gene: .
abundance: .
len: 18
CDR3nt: TGTGCCAGCAGCAAAGCCCAAGCGGGTCATACTGGCACAGATACGCAGTATTTT
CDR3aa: CASSKAQAGHTGTDTQYF

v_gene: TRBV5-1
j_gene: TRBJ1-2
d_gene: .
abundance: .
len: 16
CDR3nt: TGCGCCAGCAGCTTGACAGCGGATAAGGAAAACTATGGCTACACCTTC
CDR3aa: CASSLTADKENYGYTF

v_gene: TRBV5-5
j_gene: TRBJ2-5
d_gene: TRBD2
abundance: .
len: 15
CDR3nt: TGTGCCAGCAGCCCGGGACTAGCGGCCAGGGAGACCCAGTACTTC
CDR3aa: CASSPGLAARETQYF

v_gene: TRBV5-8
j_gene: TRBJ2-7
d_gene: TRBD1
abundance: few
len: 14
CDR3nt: TGTGCCAGCAGCTTGGTTCCGGGACAGTACGAGCAGTACTTC
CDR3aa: CASSLVPGQYEQYF

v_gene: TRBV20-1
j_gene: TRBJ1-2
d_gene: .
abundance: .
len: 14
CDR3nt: TGCAGTGCTGGTGGTGCGACAGCTAACTATGGCTACACCTTC
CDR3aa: CSAGGATANYGYTF

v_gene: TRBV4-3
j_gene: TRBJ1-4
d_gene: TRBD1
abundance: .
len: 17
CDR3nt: TGCGCCAGCAGCCAAGACCGACAGGGGGGAGGTAGGGAAAAACTGTTTTTT
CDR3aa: CASSQDRQGGGREKLFF

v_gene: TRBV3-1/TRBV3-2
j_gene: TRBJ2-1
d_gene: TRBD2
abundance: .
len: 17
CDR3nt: TGTGCCAGCAGCCAGCAACGGACGGCTAGCGGGGGATATGAGCAGTTCTTC
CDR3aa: CASSQQRTASGGYEQFF

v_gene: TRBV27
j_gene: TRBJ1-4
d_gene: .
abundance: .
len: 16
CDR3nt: TGTGCCAGCAGTCCCAATGACCGGGTCGATAATGAAAAACTGTTTTTT
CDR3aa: CASSPNDRVDNEKLFF

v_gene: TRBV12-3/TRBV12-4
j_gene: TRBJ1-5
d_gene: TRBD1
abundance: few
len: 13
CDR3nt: TGTGCCAGCAGTCATAGGTGGGACAGGGTCGAGCATTTT
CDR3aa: CASSHRWDRVEHF